These 22 T cell receptor beta chains were all obtained from the same sample, sequenced in a study of shared clonotypes between healthy human individuals. The method was immunoSEQ multiplex PCR; TCRdb's version includes in-frame clones alone and lacks a portion of them. Among 2,500,000 or so clones listed, roughly 92% were seen once. Sequencing was done on a sample of naive CD4+ T cells from PBMCs. The sample's subset: CD45RA+ positively selected. These receptors all come from a man between 18 and 35 years old in good health. Some clones in this sample may be carry-over from other donors' samples.

This chain connects TRBV6-6 to TRBJ1-1; TRBD1 agrees at 10 bases. The CDR3 is 15 amino acids. Germline V lookup: CDR1 MNHNY, CDR2 SVGAGI (reference sequence). Germline trimming cut 6 bases from V and 1 base from J; bases unmatched to any gene: 5. In nucleotides, the CDR3 is TGTGCCAGCAGGGAGGGACAGGGGTCGAACACTGAAGCTTTCTTT. As protein: CASREGQGSNTEAFF.

This rearrangement joins TRBV5-6 to TRBJ1-2, with D maybe TRBD1 (6 bases). In germline, CDR1 is SGHDT, CDR2 YYEEEE. V was shortened by 3 bases and J by 0 bases, with 12 bases between the two germline ends. The CDR3 has 15 amino acids. The CDR3 nucleotides are TGTGCCAGCAGCTCGACGGGGGCCCCTAACTATGGCTACACCTTC. Protein: CASSSTGAPNYGYTF.

The genes are TRBV5-1 and TRBJ1-4; D might be TRBD1 (5 bases). The CDR3 contains 16 residues. Germline V lookup: CDR1 SGHRS, CDR2 YFSETQ. Trimming took off 3 bases at V and 7 bases at J, with 19 bases between the two ends. In DNA, the CDR3 is TGCGCCAGCAGCTCCCCCAAAGGGGACGTAGGTGAAAAACTGTTTTTT. Protein product: CASSSPKGDVGEKLFF.

This chain connects TRBV11-2 to TRBJ2-7; TRBD1 aligns across 10 bases. The CDR3 length is 15 residues. Germline values: CDR1 SGHAT, CDR2 FQNNGV. The ends lost 5 bases at V and 3 bases at J; junction bases unmatched: 7. The CDR3: CASSRIGQGVYEQYF. DNA of the CDR3: TGTGCCAGCAGCCGAATCGGACAGGGGGTCTACGAGCAGTACTTC.

The chain links TRBV2 to TRBJ1-5; TRBD1 might be the D (6 bases). Trimming took off 4 bases at V and 7 bases at J, with 17 bases between the two ends. The CDR3 is 15 residues long. Looked up from germline, CDR1 is SNHLY and CDR2 is FYNNEI. CDR3 in DNA: TGTGCCAGCAGTGCTTGGGACATTTCTGGGCAGCCCCAGCATTTT. Translating it yields CASSAWDISGQPQHF.

This clone has a single count. This sequence joins TRBV27 and TRBJ2-2; D remains ambiguous. Between the trimmed V and J ends, which lost 2 bases and 0 bases, there was a span of 7 bases. The V gene's germline CDR1 is MNHEY and CDR2 SMNVEV (reference sequence). CDR3 length equals 15 residues. The CDR3 sequence: CASSLGIANTGELFF. The CDR3, as DNA: TGTGCCAGCAGTTTAGGGATAGCGAACACCGGGGAGCTGTTTTTT.

Remarks on this clone: The sample holds other DNA sequences that translate to the same CDR3. V and J are TRBV20-1 and TRBJ2-1; D not resolved. The germline V gene encodes CDR1 DFQATT and CDR2 SNEGSKA (reference sequence). The CDR3 consists of 11 residues. The V end was cut by 3 bases, the J end by 7 bases, with 7 bases between. The CDR3 protein is CSASARNEQFF. The CDR3 nucleotides read TGCAGTGCTAGTGCCCGGAATGAGCAGTTCTTC.

This rearrangement joins TRBV4-2 to TRBJ1-2; possibly TRBD1 for D (6 bases). This CDR3 has 14 residues. Germline assignment: CDR1 LGHNA and CDR2 YNFKEQ. Trimming cost V 4 bases and J 1 base, with 10 bases left between them. The CDR3 sequence is CASSPGQRNYGYTF. The CDR3 coding sequence is TGTGCCAGCAGCCCTGGACAGCGTAACTATGGCTACACCTTC.

The rearrangement links TRBV6-6 to TRBJ2-7, with D maybe TRBD1 (6 bases). This CDR3 has 15 amino acids. CDR1 is MNHNY, CDR2 SVGAGI, per germline (reference sequence). V lost 6 bases, J lost 0 bases, and 15 bases lay in between. The CDR3 sequence: CASSHGQTVSYEQYF. CDR3 sequence (DNA): TGTGCCAGCAGCCATGGACAGACCGTCTCCTACGAGCAGTACTTC.

The rearrangement joins TRBV28 to TRBJ1-3; 7 bases are shared with TRBD1. The CDR3 is 17 residues long. Germline-derived CDR1 and CDR2 are MDHEN and SYDVKM. J gave up 6 bases and V 5 bases, and 16 bases lay outside the gene matches. CDR3 DNA sequence: TGTGCCAGCAGTGGGCAGAAACAGGGGAAATTCGAAAACACCATATATTTT. Amino acids: CASSGQKQGKFENTIYF.

This clone was counted a single time. The chain carries TRBV28 and TRBJ2-5; TRBD1 matches at 7 bases. The V segment lost 7 bases and the J segment 5 bases; nucleotides outside the gene matches: 10. This CDR3 comprises 14 residues. The germline gives CDR1 MDHEN, CDR2 SYDVKM. The CDR3 spells CASNSIGRGETQYF. The CDR3 region has the DNA TGTGCCAGCAATAGCATCGGCAGGGGGGAGACCCAGTACTTC.

V gene TRBV4-1 combines with J gene TRBJ2-2; no definite D call. Germline CDR1 and CDR2: MGHRA and YSYEKL. V gave up 0 bases and J gave up 1 base, with 18 bases separating them. This CDR3 spans 19 amino acids. The CDR3 loop reads CASSQETFSFRKNTGELFF. CDR3 coding DNA: TGCGCCAGCAGCCAAGAGACGTTCTCCTTCCGGAAGAACACCGGGGAGCTGTTTTTT.

The rearrangement joins TRBV28 to TRBJ2-2, with D maybe TRBD2 (5 bases). With 0 bases removed from V and 4 bases from J, the gap between germline ends came to 9 bases. The CDR3 is made up of 15 amino acids. Germline V CDR1 and CDR2: MDHEN, SYDVKM. CDR3 sequence (DNA): TGTGCCAGCAGTTTATGGAGGGTTCTCACCGGGGAGCTGTTTTTT. This sequence encodes CASSLWRVLTGELFF.

A note on this clone: At one end the junction does not follow the germline gene, possibly because of a read error. Other DNA sequences in the sample encode the same CDR3. This chain connects TRBV20-1 to TRBJ2-7; no clear D. Germline CDR1 and CDR2: DFQATT and SNEGSKA (reference sequence). The CDR3 has 11 residues. The CDR3 region has the DNA TGCAGTGCGAGAGATTTCTACGAGCAGTACTTC. This sequence encodes CSARDFYEQYF.

The chain's CDR3 is CASSPPGGGNTEAFF. As DNA, the CDR3 is TGCGCCAGCAGCCCCCCAGGGGGCGGGAACACTGAAGCTTTCTTT. The rearrangement uses TRBV4-1 and TRBJ1-1; 8 bases are a match to TRBD1. Germline CDR1 is MGHRA and CDR2 is YSYEKL. The CDR3 is made up of 15 amino acids. With V trimmed by 4 bases and J by 1 base, 5 bases remained unmatched.

This clone was detected only once. The V and J genes are TRBV27 and TRBJ1-4; TRBD1 is a possible D gene (5 bases). The CDR3 has 16 residues. Germline values: CDR1 MNHEY, CDR2 SMNVEV (reference sequence). V was cut by 4 bases and J by 8 bases, with 20 bases left in between. The DNA for the CDR3 is TGTGCCAGCAGTTCCCGCACGGGGGGAGCGCGGGAAAAACTGTTTTTT. Its translation: CASSSRTGGAREKLFF.

This chain uses TRBV6-4 with TRBJ2-7; a possible D gene is TRBD2 (6 bases). Germline V gene lookup returns CDR1 MRHNA and CDR2 SNTAGT. Trimming pared 2 bases from V and 3 bases from J, leaving 14 bases between. The CDR3 covers 15 residues. CDR3 region: CASSDTHAGNYEQYF. The CDR3 coding sequence is TGTGCCAGCAGTGACACGCATGCGGGAAACTACGAGCAGTACTTC.

The genes are TRBV5-1 and TRBJ1-4, with a possible D match to TRBD1 (6 bases). Between the trimmed V and J ends, which lost 5 bases and 11 bases, there was a span of 13 bases. This CDR3 is 12 amino acids long. Germline V lookup: CDR1 SGHRS, CDR2 YFSETQ. The CDR3 loop is CASRQGQGKLFF. The DNA for the CDR3 is TGCGCCAGCAGACAAGGGCAGGGGAAACTGTTTTTT. Full variable domain (missing parts from reference TRBV5-1 and TRBJ1-4): KAGVTQTPRYLIKTRGQQVTLSCSPISGHRSVSWYQQTPGQGLQFLFEYFSETQRNKGNFPGRFSGRQFSNSRSEMNVSTLELGDSALYLCASRQGQGKLFFGSGTQLSVL.

This clone has a handful of counts. The chain links TRBV30 to TRBJ2-5, with TRBD2 matching 13 bases. Trimming removed 2 bases from V and 4 bases from J; junction bases left unmatched: 4. CDR3 size: 15 residues. Germline CDR1 is GTSNPN and CDR2 is SVGIG (reference sequence). In DNA form, the CDR3 reads TGTGCCTGGAGTCAAGGACTAGCGGGAGTAGAGACCCAGTACTTC. Translation gives CAWSQGLAGVETQYF.

Notes on this clone: The sample carries other DNA sequences with the same CDR3. V usage is TRBV4-1 and J usage is TRBJ2-5; tentatively, D is TRBD1 or TRBD2 (5 bases each). There are 13 residues in the CDR3. The germline V gene encodes CDR1 MGHRA and CDR2 YSYEKL. Trimming took 3 bases from V and 1 from J, leaving 6 bases between them. The CDR3 DNA reads as TGCGCCAGCAGCCAGGGGGTCCAAGAGACCCAGTACTTC. Protein product: CASSQGVQETQYF.

The gene calls are TRBV4-1 and TRBJ2-5, with 10 bases that match TRBD1. Germline V gene lookup returns CDR1 MGHRA and CDR2 YSYEKL. The V gene end was trimmed by 4 bases and the J gene end by 2 bases; junction bases not matched to a gene: 7. CDR3 size: 16 residues. The CDR3: CASSPRPGQGQETQYF. The CDR3, as DNA: TGCGCCAGCAGCCCACGCCCGGGACAGGGGCAAGAGACCCAGTACTTC.

The chain carries TRBV19 and TRBJ2-7; D possibly uses TRBD1 or TRBD2 (6 bases each). The V end lost 5 bases, the J end lost 6 bases, and 23 bases lay between the germline ends. The CDR3 covers 16 residues. Looked up from germline, CDR1 is LNHDA and CDR2 is SQIVND (reference sequence). The CDR3 loop reads CASSAQQGLSFPEQYF. The CDR3 nucleotides are TGTGCCAGTAGTGCACAACAGGGACTTTCCTTTCCCGAGCAGTACTTC.